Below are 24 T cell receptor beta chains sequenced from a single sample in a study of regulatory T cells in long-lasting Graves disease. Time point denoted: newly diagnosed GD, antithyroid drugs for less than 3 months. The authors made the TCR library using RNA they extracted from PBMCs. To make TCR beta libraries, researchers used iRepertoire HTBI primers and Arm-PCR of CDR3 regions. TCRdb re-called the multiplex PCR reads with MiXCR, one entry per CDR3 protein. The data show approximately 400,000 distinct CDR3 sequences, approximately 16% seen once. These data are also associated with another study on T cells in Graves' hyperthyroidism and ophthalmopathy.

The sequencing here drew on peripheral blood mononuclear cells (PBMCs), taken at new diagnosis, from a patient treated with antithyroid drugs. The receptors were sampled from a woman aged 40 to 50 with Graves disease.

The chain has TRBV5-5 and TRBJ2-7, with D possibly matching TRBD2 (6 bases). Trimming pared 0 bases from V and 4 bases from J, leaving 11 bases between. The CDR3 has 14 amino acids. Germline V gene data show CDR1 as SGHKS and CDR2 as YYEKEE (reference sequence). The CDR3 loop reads CASSLGGALYEQYF. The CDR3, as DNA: TGTGCCAGCAGCTTGGGCGGGGCCCTATACGAGCAGTACTTC.

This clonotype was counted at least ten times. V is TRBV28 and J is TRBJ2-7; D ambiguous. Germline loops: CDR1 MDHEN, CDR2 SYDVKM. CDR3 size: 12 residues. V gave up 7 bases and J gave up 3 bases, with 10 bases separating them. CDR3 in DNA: TGTGCCAGCACCACCTGGGACTACGAGCAGTACTTC. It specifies CASTTWDYEQYF.

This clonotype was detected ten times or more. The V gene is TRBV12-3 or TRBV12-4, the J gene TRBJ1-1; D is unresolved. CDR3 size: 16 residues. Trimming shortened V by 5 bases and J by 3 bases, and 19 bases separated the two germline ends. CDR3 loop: CASSPPPEGYYTEAFF. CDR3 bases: TGTGCCAGCAGTCCTCCCCCGGAGGGCTACTACACTGAAGCTTTCTTT.

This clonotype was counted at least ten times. The CDR3 here is CSVQGRVANTGELFF. Written as DNA, the CDR3 is TGCAGCGTACAGGGAAGGGTAGCGAACACCGGGGAGCTGTTTTTT. The V gene is TRBV20-1, the J gene TRBJ2-2; TRBD1 might be the D (6 bases). There are 15 residues in the CDR3. Germline lookup yields CDR1 DFQATT and CDR2 SNEGSKA (reference sequence).

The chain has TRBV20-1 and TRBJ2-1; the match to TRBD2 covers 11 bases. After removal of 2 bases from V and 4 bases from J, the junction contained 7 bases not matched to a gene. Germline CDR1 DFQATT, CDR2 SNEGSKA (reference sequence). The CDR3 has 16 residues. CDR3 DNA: TGCAGTGCTAGAATGCTAGCGGGAGGACGTTACAATGAGCAGTTCTTC. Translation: CSARMLAGGRYNEQFF.

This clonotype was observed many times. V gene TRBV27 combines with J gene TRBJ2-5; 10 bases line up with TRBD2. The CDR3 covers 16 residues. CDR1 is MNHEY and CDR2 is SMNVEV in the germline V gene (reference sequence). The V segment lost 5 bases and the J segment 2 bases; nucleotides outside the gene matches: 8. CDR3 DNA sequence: TGTGCCAGCAGTGCAAAACTAGCGGGGTATCAAGAGACCCAGTACTTC. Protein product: CASSAKLAGYQETQYF.

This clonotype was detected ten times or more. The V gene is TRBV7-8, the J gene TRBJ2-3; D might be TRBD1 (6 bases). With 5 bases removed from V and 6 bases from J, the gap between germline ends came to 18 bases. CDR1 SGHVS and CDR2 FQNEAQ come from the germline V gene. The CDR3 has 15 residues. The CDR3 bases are TGTGCCAGCAGCACCAGGGGTGGGCGCGAGGATACGCAGTATTTT. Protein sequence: CASSTRGGREDTQYF. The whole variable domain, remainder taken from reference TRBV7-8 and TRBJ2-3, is GAGVSQSPRYKVAKRGQDVALRCDPISGHVSLFWYQQALGQGPEFLTYFQNEAQLDKSGLPSDRFFAERPEGSVSTLKIQRTQQEDSAVYLCASSTRGGREDTQYFGPGTRLTVL.

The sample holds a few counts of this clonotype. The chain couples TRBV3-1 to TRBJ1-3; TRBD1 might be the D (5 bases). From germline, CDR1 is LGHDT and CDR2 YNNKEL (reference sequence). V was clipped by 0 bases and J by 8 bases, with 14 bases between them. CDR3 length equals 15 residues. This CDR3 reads CASSQDGQGWDTIYF. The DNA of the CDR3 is TGTGCCAGCAGCCAAGACGGCCAGGGTTGGGACACCATATATTTT.

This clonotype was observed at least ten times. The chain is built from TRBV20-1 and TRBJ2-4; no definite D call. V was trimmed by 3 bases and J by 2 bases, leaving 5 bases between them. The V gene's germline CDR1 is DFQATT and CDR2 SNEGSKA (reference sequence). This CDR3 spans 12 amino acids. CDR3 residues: CSARWSKNIQYF. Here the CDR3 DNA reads TGCAGTGCTAGGTGGTCCAAAAACATTCAGTACTTC.

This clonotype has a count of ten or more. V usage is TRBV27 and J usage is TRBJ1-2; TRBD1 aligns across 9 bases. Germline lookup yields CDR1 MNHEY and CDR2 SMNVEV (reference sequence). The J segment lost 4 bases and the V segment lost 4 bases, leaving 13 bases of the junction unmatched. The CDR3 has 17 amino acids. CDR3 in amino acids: CASSSSRDRVLFYGYTF. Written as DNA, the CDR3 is TGTGCCAGCAGTTCCTCGAGGGACAGGGTGCTTTTCTATGGCTACACCTTC.

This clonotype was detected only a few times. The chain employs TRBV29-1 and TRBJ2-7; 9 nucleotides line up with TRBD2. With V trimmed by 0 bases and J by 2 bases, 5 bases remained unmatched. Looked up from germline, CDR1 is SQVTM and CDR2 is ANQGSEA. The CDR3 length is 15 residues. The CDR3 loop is CSVEERLAGTYEQYF. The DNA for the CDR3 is TGCAGCGTTGAAGAGAGGCTAGCGGGGACCTACGAGCAGTACTTC.

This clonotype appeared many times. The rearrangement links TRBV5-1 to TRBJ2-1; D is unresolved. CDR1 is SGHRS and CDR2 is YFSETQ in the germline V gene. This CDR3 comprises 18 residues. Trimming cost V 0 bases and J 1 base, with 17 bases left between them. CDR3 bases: TGCGCCAGCAGCTTGGGTCCCCAACACCAGTCTTCCTACAATGAGCAGTTCTTC. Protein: CASSLGPQHQSSYNEQFF.

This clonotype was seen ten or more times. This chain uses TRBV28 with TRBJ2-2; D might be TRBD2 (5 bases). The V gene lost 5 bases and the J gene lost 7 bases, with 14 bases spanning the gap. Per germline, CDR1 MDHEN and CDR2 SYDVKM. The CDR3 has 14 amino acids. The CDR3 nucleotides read TGTGCCAGCAGTAAAAGCGGAATCAACGGGGAGCTGTTTTTT. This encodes CASSKSGINGELFF.

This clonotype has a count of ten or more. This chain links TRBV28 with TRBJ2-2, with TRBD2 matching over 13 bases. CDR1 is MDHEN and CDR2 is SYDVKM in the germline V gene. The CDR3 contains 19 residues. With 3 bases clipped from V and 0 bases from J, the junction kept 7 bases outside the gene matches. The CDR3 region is CASSFLATSGRPNTGELFF. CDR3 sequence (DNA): TGTGCCAGCAGTTTTTTGGCGACTAGCGGGAGGCCGAACACCGGGGAGCTGTTTTTT. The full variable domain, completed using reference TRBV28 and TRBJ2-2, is DVKVTQSSRYLVKRTGEKVFLECVQDMDHENMFWYRQDPGLGLRLIYFSYDVKMKEKGDIPEGYSVSREKKERFSLILESASTNQTSMYLCASSFLATSGRPNTGELFFGEGSRLTVL.

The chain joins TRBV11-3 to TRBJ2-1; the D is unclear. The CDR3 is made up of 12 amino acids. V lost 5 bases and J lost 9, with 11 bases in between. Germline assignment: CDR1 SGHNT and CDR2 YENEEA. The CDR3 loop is CASSTNEFEQFF. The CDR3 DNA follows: TGTGCCAGCAGCACAAACGAGTTTGAGCAGTTCTTC.

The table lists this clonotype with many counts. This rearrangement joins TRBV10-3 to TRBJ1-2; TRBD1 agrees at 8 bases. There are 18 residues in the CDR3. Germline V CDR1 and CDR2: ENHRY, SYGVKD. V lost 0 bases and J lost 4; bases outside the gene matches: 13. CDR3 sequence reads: CAISESGQGAILGYGYTF. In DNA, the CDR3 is TGTGCCATCAGTGAGTCTGGCCAGGGGGCCATCCTAGGCTATGGCTACACCTTC.

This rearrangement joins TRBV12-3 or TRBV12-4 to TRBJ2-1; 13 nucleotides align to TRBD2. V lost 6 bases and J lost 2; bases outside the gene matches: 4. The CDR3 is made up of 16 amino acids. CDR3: CASRRTSGRAYNEQFF. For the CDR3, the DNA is TGTGCCAGCAGACGGACTAGCGGGAGAGCCTACAATGAGCAGTTCTTC.

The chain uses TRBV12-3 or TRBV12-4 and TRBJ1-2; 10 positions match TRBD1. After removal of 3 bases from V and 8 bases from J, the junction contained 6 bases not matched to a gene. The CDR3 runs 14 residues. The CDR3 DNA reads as TGTGCCAGCAGTTTCCGGACAGGGGGGGAAGGCTACACCTTC. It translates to CASSFRTGGEGYTF.

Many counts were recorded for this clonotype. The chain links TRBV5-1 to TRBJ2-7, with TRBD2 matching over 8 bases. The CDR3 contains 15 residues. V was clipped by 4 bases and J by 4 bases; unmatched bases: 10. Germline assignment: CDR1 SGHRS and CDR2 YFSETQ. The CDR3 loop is CASSPKVSGSYEQYF. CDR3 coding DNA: TGCGCCAGCAGCCCGAAGGTGAGCGGGAGTTACGAGCAGTACTTC.

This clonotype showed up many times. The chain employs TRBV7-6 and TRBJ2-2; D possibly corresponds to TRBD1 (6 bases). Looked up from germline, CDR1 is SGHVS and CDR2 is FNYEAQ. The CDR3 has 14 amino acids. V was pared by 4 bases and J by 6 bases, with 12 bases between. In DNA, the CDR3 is TGTGCCAGCAGCTCTCTACAGGGTCCCGGGGAGCTGTTTTTT. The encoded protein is CASSSLQGPGELFF.

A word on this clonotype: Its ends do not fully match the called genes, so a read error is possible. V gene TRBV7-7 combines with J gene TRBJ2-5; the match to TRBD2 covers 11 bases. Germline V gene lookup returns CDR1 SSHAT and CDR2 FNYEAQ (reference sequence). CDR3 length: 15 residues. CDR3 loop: CASSEGLAEVETQYF. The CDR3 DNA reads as TGTGCTAGCAGCGAGGGACTAGCGGAGGTAGAGACCCAGTACTTC.

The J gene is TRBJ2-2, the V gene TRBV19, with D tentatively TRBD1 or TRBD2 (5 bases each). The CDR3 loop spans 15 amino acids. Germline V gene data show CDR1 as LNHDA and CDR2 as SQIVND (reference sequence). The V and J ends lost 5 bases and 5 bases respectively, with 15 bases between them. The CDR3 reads CASSPTGGWTGELFF. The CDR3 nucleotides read TGTGCCAGTAGTCCCACTGGGGGTTGGACCGGGGAGCTGTTTTTT.

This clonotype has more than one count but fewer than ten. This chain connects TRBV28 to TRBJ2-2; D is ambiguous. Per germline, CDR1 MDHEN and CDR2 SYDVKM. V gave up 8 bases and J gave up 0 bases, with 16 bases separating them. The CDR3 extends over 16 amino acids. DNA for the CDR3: TGTGCCAGCGGCCCTTCGCGCGCCTCGAACACCGGGGAGCTGTTTTTT. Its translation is CASGPSRASNTGELFF.

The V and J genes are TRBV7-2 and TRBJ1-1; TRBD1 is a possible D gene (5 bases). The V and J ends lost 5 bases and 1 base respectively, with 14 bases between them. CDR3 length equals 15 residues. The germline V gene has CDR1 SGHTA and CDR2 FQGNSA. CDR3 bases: TGTGCCAGCAGCCCACCCGGACACTGGAACACTGAAGCTTTCTTT. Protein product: CASSPPGHWNTEAFF. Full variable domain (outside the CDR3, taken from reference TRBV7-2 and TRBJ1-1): GAGVSQSPSNKVTEKGKDVELRCDPISGHTALYWYRQSLGQGLEFLIYFQGNSAPDKSGLPSDRFSAERTGGSVSTLTIQRTQQEDSAVYLCASSPPGHWNTEAFFGQGTRLTVV.